One and the same sample provided the 13 T cell receptor beta chains below, sequenced in a study of T cell repertoires in cytomegalovirus infection. One entry per CDR3 protein results from TCRdb running MiXCR on the reads. Of roughly 230,000 distinct CDR3 sequences listed, roughly 22% are singletons. Sequencing input: CD8+ T cells from PBMCs. The receptor source for this set is a human donor in good health (CMV status not recorded). Some clones in this sample may be carry-over from other donors' samples.

The chain uses TRBV4-3 and TRBJ2-2, with TRBD1 matching 9 bases. Trimming at V came to 2 bases and at J to 2 bases, leaving 3 bases not matched to a gene. This CDR3 has 16 residues. The germline V gene encodes CDR1 LGHNA and CDR2 YSLEER. The CDR3 is CASSQRDRANTGELFF. CDR3 bases: TGCGCCAGCAGCCAAAGGGACAGGGCTAACACCGGGGAGCTGTTTTTT.

This sequence joins TRBV4-2 and TRBJ1-1; D is unclear. CDR3 length: 12 amino acids. V lost 1 base to trimming and J lost 11 bases, with 11 bases between them. CDR1 is LGHNA, CDR2 YNFKEQ, per germline. CDR3 coding DNA: TGTGCCAGCAGCCAAGGGGCGGACCTCGCTTTCTTT. Protein: CASSQGADLAFF.

This clonotype showed up many times. The chain has TRBV7-8 and TRBJ2-1, with 8 nucleotides matching TRBD1. The V gene end was trimmed by 5 bases and the J gene end by 5 bases; junction bases not matched to a gene: 8. This CDR3 region has 15 residues. The germline V gene encodes CDR1 SGHVS and CDR2 FQNEAQ. The chain's CDR3 is CASSPGDRTNNEQFF. Written as DNA, the CDR3 is TGTGCCAGCAGCCCCGGGGACAGGACGAACAATGAGCAGTTCTTC.

The chain employs TRBV2 and TRBJ2-2; D is possibly TRBD1 (6 bases). The CDR3 runs to 13 residues. Trimming took off 6 bases at V and 4 bases at J, with 9 bases between the two ends. Per the germline V gene, CDR1 is SNHLY and CDR2 is FYNNEI. The CDR3: CASRDSLTGELFF. The CDR3 coding sequence is TGTGCCAGCAGGGACAGCCTCACCGGGGAGCTGTTTTTT.

The J gene is TRBJ2-7, the V gene TRBV6-5; possible D gene TRBD2, 7 bases. This CDR3 spans 15 amino acids. Germline V lookup: CDR1 MNHEY, CDR2 SVGAGI. Trimming shortened V by 5 bases and J by 1 base, and 15 bases separated the two germline ends. The CDR3 loop reads CASSPKGGGSYEQYF. The CDR3 DNA follows: TGTGCCAGCAGTCCCAAGGGAGGGGGGTCCTACGAGCAGTACTTC.

The rearrangement joins TRBV5-1 to TRBJ2-7; TRBD1 is a possible D gene (6 bases). CDR3 length: 14 residues. Trimming took off 4 bases at V and 3 bases at J, with 14 bases between the two ends. Germline assignment: CDR1 SGHRS and CDR2 YFSETQ. The chain's CDR3 is CASSQGGQFYEQYF. The CDR3 nucleotides read TGCGCCAGCAGCCAGGGTGGACAGTTCTACGAGCAGTACTTC.

This clonotype was seen ten or more times. The chain uses TRBV7-2 and TRBJ1-5; TRBD1 matches at 7 bases. V lost 5 bases to trimming and J lost 4 bases; unmatched junction nucleotides: 8. Germline V gives CDR1 SGHTA, CDR2 FQGNSA. The CDR3 runs 15 residues. CDR3: CASSPGTALNQPQHF. CDR3 nucleotides: TGTGCCAGCAGCCCCGGGACAGCATTGAATCAGCCCCAGCATTTT.

V usage is TRBV28 and J usage is TRBJ2-1; D remains unclear. There are 14 residues in the CDR3. The germline gives CDR1 MDHEN, CDR2 SYDVKM. The V gene lost 1 base and the J gene lost 5 bases, with 9 bases spanning the gap. This CDR3 is CASSLSAAHNEQFF. Here the CDR3 DNA reads TGTGCCAGCAGTTTATCTGCGGCCCACAATGAGCAGTTCTTC.

Only a few counts were recorded for this clonotype. The chain employs TRBV7-9 and TRBJ1-5; 9 bases line up with TRBD1. Trimming removed 5 bases from V and 6 bases from J; junction bases left unmatched: 11. The CDR3 is 16 amino acids. Looked up from germline, CDR1 is SEHNR and CDR2 is FQNEAQ (reference sequence). CDR3 nucleotide sequence: TGTGCCAGCAGCCCAGTTACAGGGGGCAACGGTCAGCCCCAGCATTTT. It is translated as CASSPVTGGNGQPQHF.

Here the CDR3 reads CASSPGRGLGDTEAFF. The CDR3 DNA follows: TGTGCCAGCAGCCCGGGGAGAGGGCTGGGGGACACTGAAGCTTTCTTT. The genes are TRBV7-8 and TRBJ1-1; possible D gene TRBD1, 5 bases. The CDR3 is 16 amino acids. The V end was cut by 5 bases, the J end by 3 bases, with 19 bases between. Per germline, CDR1 SGHVS and CDR2 FQNEAQ.

This clonotype came up many times. The chain carries TRBV6-2 or TRBV6-3 and TRBJ2-1; no clear D gene. Germline assignment: CDR1 MNHEY and CDR2 SVGEGT. Trimming removed 2 bases at V and 4 bases at J, with 3 bases between. The CDR3 is 12 amino acids. The CDR3 loop is CASSYGYNEQFF. The DNA for the CDR3 is TGTGCCAGCAGTTACGGGTACAATGAGCAGTTCTTC.

This chain connects TRBV6-2 or TRBV6-3 to TRBJ2-2, with 12 nucleotides matching TRBD2. Trimming at V came to 4 bases and at J to 5 bases, leaving 5 bases not matched to a gene. This CDR3 has 16 amino acids. Germline V lookup: CDR1 MNHEY, CDR2 SVGEGT. CDR3 sequence reads: CASSFGLAGSTGELFF. CDR3 coding DNA: TGTGCCAGCAGTTTCGGACTAGCGGGGTCTACCGGGGAGCTGTTTTTT.

This clonotype was seen repeatedly, ten times or more. The chain joins TRBV6-1 to TRBJ2-1; D not resolved. Trimming shortened V by 4 bases and J by 3 bases, and 10 bases separated the two germline ends. The CDR3 runs to 14 residues. Per germline, CDR1 MNHNS and CDR2 SASEGT. CDR3 sequence: CASSVRFVYNEQFF. The CDR3, as DNA: TGTGCCAGCAGTGTTCGCTTTGTCTACAATGAGCAGTTCTTC.